What follows are 13 T cell receptor beta chains derived from one specimen sequenced in a study of CD8 T cells in Susac syndrome. It was with random hexamers that roughly 0.45 to 1 ug RNA was reverse transcribed. TCRdb recomputed calls from the immunoSEQ multiplex PCR reads with MiXCR, one row per CDR3 protein. In the table there are roughly 130,000 distinct CDR3 sequences, under 96% of which are singletons. The sequencing input was CD4+ T cells from PBMCs. The receptors derive from a human donor with Susac syndrome.

This chain joins TRBV29-1 and TRBJ1-2; D is undetermined. The CDR3 is 12 amino acids. CDR1 is SQVTM, CDR2 ANQGSEA, per germline. Trimming cost V 6 bases and J 5 bases, with 13 bases left between them. This CDR3 is CSVKTGNYGYTF. The CDR3 DNA sequence: TGCAGCGTAAAAACGGGGAATTATGGCTACACCTTC.

The genes are TRBV3-1 and TRBJ1-2; 7 bases match TRBD1. The CDR3 consists of 14 residues. Germline CDR1 reads LGHDT; CDR2 reads YNNKEL (reference sequence). V lost 6 bases and J lost 6; bases outside the gene matches: 10. CDR3 coding DNA: TGTGCCAGCAGATCAGGGGGAAAGTCGCATGGCTACACCTTC. It translates to CASRSGGKSHGYTF.

CDR3 loop: CASREGPAHGFF. The CDR3 DNA is TGTGCCAGCAGGGAGGGACCCGCCCATGGGTTCTTC. The V gene is TRBV2, the J gene TRBJ2-1, with a tentative D call TRBD2 (6 bases). V was clipped by 6 bases and J by 15 bases, with 18 bases between them. Per germline, CDR1 SNHLY and CDR2 FYNNEI. The CDR3 covers 12 residues. Based on the CDR3 plus reference TRBV2 and TRBJ2-1, the full variable domain is EPEVTQTPSHQVTQMGQEVILRCVPISNHLYFYWYRQILGQKVEFLVSFYNNEISEKSEIFDDQFSVERPDGSNFTLKIRSTKLEDSAMYFCASREGPAHGFFGPGTRLTVL.

The V and J genes are TRBV10-3 and TRBJ2-5; D is unresolved. Germline CDR1 reads ENHRY; CDR2 reads SYGVKD. Deletions cut 7 bases from V and 0 bases from J, with 6 bases between. This CDR3 is built from 12 residues. CDR3 in amino acids: CAIMADQETQYF. In nucleotides, the CDR3 is TGTGCCATCATGGCAGACCAAGAGACCCAGTACTTC.

The chain employs TRBV28 and TRBJ2-1; 14 bases align to TRBD2. CDR1 and CDR2 from the germline V gene are MDHEN and SYDVKM. This CDR3 has 16 residues. After removal of 4 bases from V and 9 bases from J, the junction contained 8 bases not matched to a gene. The chain's CDR3 is CASSSTGTSGGAEQFF. In DNA form, the CDR3 reads TGTGCCAGCAGTTCAACCGGGACTAGCGGGGGAGCTGAGCAGTTCTTC.

The chain employs TRBV28 and TRBJ2-2; 8 nucleotides align to TRBD1. The germline gives CDR1 MDHEN, CDR2 SYDVKM. J lost 4 bases, V lost 5 bases, and 6 bases had no gene match. CDR3 size: 15 residues. The CDR3 nucleotides are TGTGCCAGCAGTGACGGACAGGGAGGCACCGGGGAGCTGTTTTTT. This sequence encodes CASSDGQGGTGELFF.

This chain joins TRBV19 and TRBJ2-1; possible D gene TRBD1, 5 bases. The CDR3 contains 15 residues. CDR1 and CDR2 (germline): LNHDA, SQIVND (reference sequence). V was clipped by 3 bases and J by 7 bases, with 16 bases between them. CDR3 in amino acids: CASSIGAQGGNEQFF. The CDR3 coding sequence is TGTGCCAGTAGTATTGGGGCCCAGGGTGGGAATGAGCAGTTCTTC.

This chain joins TRBV5-4 and TRBJ2-1; 7 nucleotides align to TRBD1. The CDR3 contains 13 residues. The germline gives CDR1 SGHNT, CDR2 YYREEE (reference sequence). Germline trimming cut 4 bases from V and 13 bases from J; bases unmatched to any gene: 11. The CDR3 spells CASSDKGALYQFF. The CDR3 bases are TGTGCCAGCAGCGACAAGGGGGCGCTGTATCAGTTCTTC. The full variable domain, with the rest looked up from reference TRBV5-4 and TRBJ2-1, is ETGVTQSPTHLIKTRGQQVTLRCSSQSGHNTVSWYQQALGQGPQFIFQYYREEENGRGNFPPRFSGLQFPNYSSELNVNALELDDSALYLCASSDKGALYQFFGPGTRLTVL.

The chain carries TRBV29-1 and TRBJ1-2; D not resolved. V shed 8 bases and J shed 8 bases, with 18 bases lying between them. Looked up from germline, CDR1 is SQVTM and CDR2 is ANQGSEA. CDR3 size: 12 residues. This CDR3 is CSTAGDSGGYTF. Written as DNA, the CDR3 is TGCAGCACGGCGGGAGACTCGGGAGGCTACACCTTC.

The CDR3, as DNA: TGTGCCAGCAGCCGCTCCGGGAAAAACATTCAGTACTTC. Translation gives CASSRSGKNIQYF. This rearrangement joins TRBV11-2 to TRBJ2-4; D remains ambiguous. This CDR3 comprises 13 residues. V was shortened by 5 bases and J by 4 bases, with 9 bases between the two germline ends. Germline loops: CDR1 SGHAT, CDR2 FQNNGV.

The V and J genes are TRBV4-2 and TRBJ1-4; 8 bases are shared with TRBD1. The V and J ends lost 3 bases and 5 bases, in that order; junction bases with no gene match: 5. CDR1 LGHNA and CDR2 YNFKEQ come from the germline V gene. The CDR3 has 15 amino acids. Here the CDR3 DNA reads TGTGCCAGCAGCCAGTCAGGGGGCGGGAATGAAAAACTGTTTTTT. As protein: CASSQSGGGNEKLFF.

The V call is TRBV5-1, the J call TRBJ2-7; unclear D gene. Germline CDR1 reads SGHRS; CDR2 reads YFSETQ. This CDR3 contains 13 residues. V shed 7 bases and J shed 4 bases, with 15 bases lying between them. The CDR3 loop reads CASSAGPGYEQYF. The CDR3 DNA reads TGCGCCAGCTCTGCCGGGCCTGGGTACGAGCAGTACTTC.

The chain joins TRBV5-1 to TRBJ2-5, with D uncertain. CDR1 is SGHRS, CDR2 YFSETQ, per germline. V lost 2 bases to trimming and J lost 2 bases, with 7 bases between them. The CDR3 length is 13 residues. The CDR3 nucleotides are TGCGCCAGCAGCTTTACAACGCAAGAGACCCAGTACTTC. Its protein product is CASSFTTQETQYF.